This T cell receptor beta chain comes out of a study of graft-versus-host responses after intestinal transplantation. Study-level points and caveats: Among recipient marrow samples, GvH clones were found; some appeared first in ileum or blood.

Sequenced by immunoSEQ multiplex PCR; TCRdb stores in-frame clones only, minus some. This table has fewer than 95,000 clones, 85% to 95% appearing once. Germline assignment: CDR1 MDHEN and CDR2 SYDVKM. Germline trimming cut 3 bases from V and 6 bases from J; bases unmatched to any gene: 8. CDR3 length equals 15 residues. As regards this clone: No antigen is known for it.

The chain has TRBV28 and TRBJ1-1; 9 positions agree with TRBD1. The specimen comprised unstimulated CD8+ T cells sorted from spleen or lymph node cells, sampled before transplant. This sequence was found in a human donor who was the organ donor for an intestinal transplant. In nucleotides, the CDR3 is TGTGCCAGCAGTTTGGGGGACAGGGAGGTGGCTGAAGCTTTCTTT. Residues: CASSLGDREVAEAFF.